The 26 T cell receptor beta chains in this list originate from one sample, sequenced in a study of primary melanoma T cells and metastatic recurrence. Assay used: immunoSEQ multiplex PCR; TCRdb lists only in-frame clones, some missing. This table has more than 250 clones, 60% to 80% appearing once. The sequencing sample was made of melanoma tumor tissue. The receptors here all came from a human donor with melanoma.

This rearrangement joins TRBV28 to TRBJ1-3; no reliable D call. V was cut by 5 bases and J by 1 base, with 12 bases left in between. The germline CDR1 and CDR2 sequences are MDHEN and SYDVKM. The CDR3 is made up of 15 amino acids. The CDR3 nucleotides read TGTGCCAGCAGTGGCCCGGCAACATCTGGAAACACCATATATTTT. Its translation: CASSGPATSGNTIYF.

CDR3 amino acids: CATRPTSGAYEQYF. The CDR3 DNA reads as TGTGCCACCAGACCCACTAGCGGGGCCTACGAGCAGTACTTC. The chain uses TRBV15 and TRBJ2-7; 10 positions match TRBD2. The CDR3 totals 14 residues. The germline CDR1 and CDR2 sequences are LNHNV and YYDKDF (reference sequence). Unmatched junction bases numbered 4, after V lost 6 bases and J lost 2 bases.

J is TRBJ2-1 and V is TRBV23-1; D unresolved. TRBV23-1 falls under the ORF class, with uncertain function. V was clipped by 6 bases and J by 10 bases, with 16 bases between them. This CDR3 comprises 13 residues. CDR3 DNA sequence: TGCGCCAGCAGCTTTCTTTTGGATGGGGAGCAGTTCTTC. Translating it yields CASSFLLDGEQFF.

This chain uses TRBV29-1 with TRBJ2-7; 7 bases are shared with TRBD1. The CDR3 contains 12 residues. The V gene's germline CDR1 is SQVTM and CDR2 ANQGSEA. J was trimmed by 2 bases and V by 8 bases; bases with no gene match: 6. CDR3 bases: TGCAGCTTCCGGACAGGAGCCTACGAGCAGTACTTC. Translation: CSFRTGAYEQYF.

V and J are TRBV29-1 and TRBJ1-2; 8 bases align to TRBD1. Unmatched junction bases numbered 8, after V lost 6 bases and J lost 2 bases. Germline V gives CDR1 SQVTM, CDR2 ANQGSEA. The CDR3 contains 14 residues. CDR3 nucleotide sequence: TGCAGCGTGGGAACAGGGGGGGGCAACTATGGCTACACCTTC. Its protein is CSVGTGGGNYGYTF.

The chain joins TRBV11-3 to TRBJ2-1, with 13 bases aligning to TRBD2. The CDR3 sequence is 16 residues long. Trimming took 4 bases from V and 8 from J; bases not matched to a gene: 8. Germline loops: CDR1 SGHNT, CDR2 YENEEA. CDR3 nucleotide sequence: TGTGCCAGCAGCTCCTACCCTGGACTAGCGGGAGATGAGCAGTTCTTC. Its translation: CASSSYPGLAGDEQFF.

In nucleotides, the CDR3 is TGTGCCAGCAGAACCCGAGGGGCAGGGGAACACCACGAGCAGTACTTC. Protein sequence: CASRTRGAGEHHEQYF. J is TRBJ2-7 and V is TRBV28; TRBD1 is a possible D gene (6 bases). The CDR3 consists of 16 residues. V was clipped by 6 bases and J by 5 bases, with 23 bases between them. The V gene's germline CDR1 is MDHEN and CDR2 SYDVKM.

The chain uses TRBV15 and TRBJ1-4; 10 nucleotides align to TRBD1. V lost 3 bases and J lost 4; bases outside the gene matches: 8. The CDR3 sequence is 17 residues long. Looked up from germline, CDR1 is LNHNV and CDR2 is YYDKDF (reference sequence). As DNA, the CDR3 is TGTGCCACCAGCAGTCGGGACAGGGGCTTTCGTAATGAAAAACTGTTTTTT. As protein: CATSSRDRGFRNEKLFF.

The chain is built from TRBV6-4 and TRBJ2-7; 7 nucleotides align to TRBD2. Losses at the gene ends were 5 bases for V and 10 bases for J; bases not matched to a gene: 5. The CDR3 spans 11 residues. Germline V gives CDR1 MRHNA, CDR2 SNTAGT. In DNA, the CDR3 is TGTGCCAGCAGTAACGGACTAGAACAGTACTTC. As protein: CASSNGLEQYF.

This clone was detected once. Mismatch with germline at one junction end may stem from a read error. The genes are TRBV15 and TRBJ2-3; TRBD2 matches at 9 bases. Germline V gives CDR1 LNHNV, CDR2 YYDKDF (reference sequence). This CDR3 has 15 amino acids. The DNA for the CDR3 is TGTGCCAGCAGCCAAACGACTAGCGGAGGAGATACGCAGTATTTT. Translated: CASSQTTSGGDTQYF.

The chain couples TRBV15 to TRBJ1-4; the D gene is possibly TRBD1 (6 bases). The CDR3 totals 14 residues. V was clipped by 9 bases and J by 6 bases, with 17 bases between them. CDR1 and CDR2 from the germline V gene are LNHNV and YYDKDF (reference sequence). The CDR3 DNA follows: TGTGCCACATCGGTGTGGGGGCGGGATGAAAAACTGTTTTTT. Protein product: CATSVWGRDEKLFF.

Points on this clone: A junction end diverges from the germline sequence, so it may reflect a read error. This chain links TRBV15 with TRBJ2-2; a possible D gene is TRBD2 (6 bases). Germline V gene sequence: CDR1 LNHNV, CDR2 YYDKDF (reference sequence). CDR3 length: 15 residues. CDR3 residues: CATSRDPGDTEELFF. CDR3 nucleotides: TGTGCCACCAGCAGAGATCCGGGAGACACCGAGGAGCTGTTTTTT.

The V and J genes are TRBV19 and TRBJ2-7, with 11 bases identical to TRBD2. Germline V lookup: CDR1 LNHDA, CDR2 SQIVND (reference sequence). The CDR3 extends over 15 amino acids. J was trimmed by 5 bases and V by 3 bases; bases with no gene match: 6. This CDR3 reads CASSILAGGLDEQYF. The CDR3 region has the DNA TGTGCCAGTAGTATCTTAGCGGGAGGGCTTGACGAGCAGTACTTC.

DNA of the CDR3: TGTGCCAGCAGTTACGTGGTAGCGGCGCGTACTACCTACGAGCAGTACTTC. Translation: CASSYVVAARTTYEQYF. This chain connects TRBV6-8 to TRBJ2-7; possibly TRBD2 for D (6 bases). Germline loops: CDR1 MNHGY, CDR2 SAAAGT. Trimming took 2 bases from V and 2 from J, leaving 19 bases between them. The CDR3 sequence is 17 residues long.

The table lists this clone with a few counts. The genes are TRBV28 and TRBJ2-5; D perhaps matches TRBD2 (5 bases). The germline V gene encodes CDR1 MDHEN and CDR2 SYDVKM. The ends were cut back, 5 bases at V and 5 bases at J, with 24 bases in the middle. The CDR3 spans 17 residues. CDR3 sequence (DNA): TGTGCCAGCAGTACCACCATTATACTAGAGGCGGATGAGACCCAGTACTTC. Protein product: CASSTTIILEADETQYF.

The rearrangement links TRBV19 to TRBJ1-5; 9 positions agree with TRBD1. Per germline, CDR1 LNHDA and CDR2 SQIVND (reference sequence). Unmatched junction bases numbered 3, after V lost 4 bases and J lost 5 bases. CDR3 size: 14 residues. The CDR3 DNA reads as TGTGCCAGTAGTAGACGGACAGGGGATCAGCCCCAGCATTTT. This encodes CASSRRTGDQPQHF.

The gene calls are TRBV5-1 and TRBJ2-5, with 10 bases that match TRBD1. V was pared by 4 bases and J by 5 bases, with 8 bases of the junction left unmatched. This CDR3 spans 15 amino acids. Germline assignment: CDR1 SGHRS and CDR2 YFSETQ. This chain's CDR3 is CASSIDRGLGETQYF. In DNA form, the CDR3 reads TGCGCCAGCAGCATAGACAGGGGGCTAGGGGAGACCCAGTACTTC.

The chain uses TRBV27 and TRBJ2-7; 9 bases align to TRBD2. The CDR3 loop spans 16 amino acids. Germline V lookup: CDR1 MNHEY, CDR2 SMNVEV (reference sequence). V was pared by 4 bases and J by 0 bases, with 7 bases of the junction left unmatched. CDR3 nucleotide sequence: TGTGCCAGCAGTTCCGAGACTAGCGGTAACTCCTACGAGCAGTACTTC. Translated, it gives CASSSETSGNSYEQYF.

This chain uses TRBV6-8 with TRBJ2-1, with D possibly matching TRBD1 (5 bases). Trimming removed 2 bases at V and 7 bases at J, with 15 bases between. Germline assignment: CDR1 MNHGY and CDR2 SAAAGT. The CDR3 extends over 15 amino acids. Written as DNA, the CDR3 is TGTGCCAGCAGTTACGAAAAGGGGCAGGGAAATGAGCAGTTCTTC. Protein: CASSYEKGQGNEQFF.

Written as DNA, the CDR3 is TGTGCCAGCAGTTTAGACCGGGACACATACTACGAGCAGTACTTC. It yields the protein CASSLDRDTYYEQYF. This chain links TRBV28 with TRBJ2-7, with D maybe TRBD1 (6 bases). The CDR3 has 15 amino acids. Germline loops: CDR1 MDHEN, CDR2 SYDVKM. The V end was cut by 2 bases, the J end by 3 bases, with 14 bases between. Variable domain in full (rest from reference TRBV28 and TRBJ2-7): DVKVTQSSRYLVKRTGEKVFLECVQDMDHENMFWYRQDPGLGLRLIYFSYDVKMKEKGDIPEGYSVSREKKERFSLILESASTNQTSMYLCASSLDRDTYYEQYFGPGTRLTVT.

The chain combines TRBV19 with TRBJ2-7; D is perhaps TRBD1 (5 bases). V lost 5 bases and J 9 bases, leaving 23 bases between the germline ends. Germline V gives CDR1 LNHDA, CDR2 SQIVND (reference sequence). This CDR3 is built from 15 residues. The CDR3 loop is CASSPEDTKVTGQYF. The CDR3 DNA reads TGTGCCAGTAGTCCTGAGGACACGAAGGTAACGGGGCAGTACTTC.

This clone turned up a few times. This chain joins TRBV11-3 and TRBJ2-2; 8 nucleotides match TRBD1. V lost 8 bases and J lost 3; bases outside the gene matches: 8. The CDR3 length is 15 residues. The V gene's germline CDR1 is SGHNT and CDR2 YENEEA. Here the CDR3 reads CASQGQVKDTGELFF. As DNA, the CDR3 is TGTGCCAGCCAGGGACAGGTCAAGGACACCGGGGAGCTGTTTTTT.

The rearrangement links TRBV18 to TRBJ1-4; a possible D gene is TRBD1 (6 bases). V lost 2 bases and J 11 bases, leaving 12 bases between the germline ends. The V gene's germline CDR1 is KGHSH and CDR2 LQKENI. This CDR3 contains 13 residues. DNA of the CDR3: TGTGCCAGCTCACCAGGGGGCCTTGGGAAACTGTTTTTT. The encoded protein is CASSPGGLGKLFF.

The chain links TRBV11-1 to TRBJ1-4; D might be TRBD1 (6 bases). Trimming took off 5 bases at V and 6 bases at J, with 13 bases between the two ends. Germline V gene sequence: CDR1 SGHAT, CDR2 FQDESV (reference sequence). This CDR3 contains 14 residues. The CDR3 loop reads CASSPEQGYEKLFF. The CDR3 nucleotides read TGTGCCAGCAGCCCAGAACAGGGTTATGAAAAACTGTTTTTT.

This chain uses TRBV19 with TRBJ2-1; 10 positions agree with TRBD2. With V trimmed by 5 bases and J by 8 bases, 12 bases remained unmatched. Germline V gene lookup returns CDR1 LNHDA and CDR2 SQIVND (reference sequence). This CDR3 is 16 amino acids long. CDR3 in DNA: TGTGCCAGTAGTTCGCCAAGCGGGAGGGCCGTCTATGAGCAGTTCTTC. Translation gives CASSSPSGRAVYEQFF.

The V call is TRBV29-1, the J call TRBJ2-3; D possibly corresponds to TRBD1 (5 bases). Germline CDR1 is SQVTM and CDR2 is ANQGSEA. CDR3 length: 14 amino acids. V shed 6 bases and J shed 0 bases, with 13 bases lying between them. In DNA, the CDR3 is TGCAGCGTCCAAGAGGCAGGGAGCACAGATACGCAGTATTTT. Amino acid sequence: CSVQEAGSTDTQYF.